The 14 T cell receptor beta chains given below trace back to one sample, sequenced in a study of T cells in tuberculosis. Time point described: new active TB diagnosis, blood taken before or within 7 days of starting treatment. TCRdb keeps only in-frame clones here, not all; method: immunoSEQ multiplex PCR. Of around 30,000 clones in the sample, 80% to 95% were seen once. Sequenced here: PBMCs, sampled at tuberculosis diagnosis. The receptors derive from an adult with tuberculosis.

This chain uses TRBV9 with TRBJ2-1; 7 bases line up with TRBD1. The CDR3 runs to 17 residues. The germline CDR1 and CDR2 sequences are SGDLS and YYNGEE. The ends lost 0 bases at V and 6 bases at J; junction bases unmatched: 12. CDR3 amino acids: CASSVAPYRGPLNEQFF. The CDR3 DNA reads as TGTGCCAGCAGCGTAGCTCCATACAGGGGCCCACTCAATGAGCAGTTCTTC. Looking up the rest from reference TRBV9 and TRBJ2-1 gives the full variable domain: DSGVTQTPKHLITATGQRVTLRCSPRSGDLSVYWYQQSLDQGLQFLIQYYNGEERAKGNILERFSAQQFPDLHSELNLSSLELGDSALYFCASSVAPYRGPLNEQFFGPGTRLTVL.

In this sample, this clone turned up once. The CDR3 region is CASSQKQGLEKLFF. Here the CDR3 DNA reads TGCGCCAGCAGCCAAAAACAGGGATTAGAAAAACTGTTTTTT. This chain links TRBV4-1 with TRBJ1-4; D is perhaps TRBD1 (6 bases). Trimming removed 2 bases at V and 8 bases at J, with 12 bases between. Germline V gives CDR1 MGHRA, CDR2 YSYEKL. The CDR3 contains 14 residues.

V is TRBV29-1 and J is TRBJ2-5, with D uncertain. Trimming took 5 bases from V and 0 from J, leaving 7 bases between them. This CDR3 is 12 amino acids long. Germline-derived CDR1 and CDR2 are SQVTM and ANQGSEA. The DNA for the CDR3 is TGCAGCGTTCCAGGCTACCAAGAGACCCAGTACTTC. Amino acid sequence: CSVPGYQETQYF.

The gene calls are TRBV7-8 and TRBJ2-7; 14 bases agree with TRBD2. The trim removed 4 bases at V and 6 bases at J, leaving 5 bases unmatched. Germline values: CDR1 SGHVS, CDR2 FQNEAQ. The CDR3 loop spans 15 amino acids. The CDR3 nucleotides read TGTGCCAGCAGCTCAGGACTAGCGGGAGGAGGCGAGCAGTACTTC. Translated: CASSSGLAGGGEQYF.

The rearrangement links TRBV19 to TRBJ1-3; D is undetermined. Germline CDR1 is LNHDA and CDR2 is SQIVND (reference sequence). This CDR3 has 12 amino acids. The germline V and J ends were trimmed by 9 bases and 4 bases, with 10 bases remaining between them. CDR3 in DNA: TGTGCCAGCATAGCTTACGGAAACACCATATATTTT. Amino acid sequence: CASIAYGNTIYF.

This rearrangement joins TRBV30 to TRBJ1-3, with a weak D call TRBD1 (5 bases). The germline V gene has CDR1 GTSNPN and CDR2 SVGIG (reference sequence). V lost 4 bases to trimming and J lost 2 bases, with 12 bases between them. CDR3 length: 14 residues. This CDR3 reads CAWNNGGAGNTIYF. The CDR3, as DNA: TGTGCCTGGAACAACGGGGGGGCTGGAAACACCATATATTTT.

This chain joins TRBV14 and TRBJ2-3; 8 bases align to TRBD2. The CDR3 is made up of 22 amino acids. In germline, CDR1 is SGHDN, CDR2 FVKESK. Trimming cost V 0 bases and J 4 bases; bases outside gene matches: 24. This CDR3 reads CASSQDSRRLAGGWEVSDTQYF. The DNA of the CDR3 is TGTGCCAGCAGCCAAGATTCGCGGCGGCTGGCGGGAGGTTGGGAGGTCTCAGATACGCAGTATTTT.

This rearrangement joins TRBV13 to TRBJ1-1, with TRBD1 as a possible D gene (5 bases). CDR3 size: 14 residues. Trimming removed 1 base at V and 5 bases at J, with 11 bases between. Germline values: CDR1 PRHDT, CDR2 FYEKMQ (reference sequence). The CDR3 protein is CASSLAGEGTEAFF. The CDR3 nucleotides are TGTGCCAGCAGCTTAGCGGGGGAAGGGACTGAAGCTTTCTTT.

The genes are TRBV7-8 and TRBJ2-5; TRBD2 matches 16 bases. This CDR3 is 21 amino acids long. The J segment lost 0 bases and the V segment lost 5 bases, leaving 15 bases of the junction unmatched. The germline CDR1 and CDR2 sequences are SGHVS and FQNEAQ. The CDR3 DNA sequence: TGTGCCAGCAGCCCACGATATGCATGGGGACTAGCGGGAGGGAACCAAGAGACCCAGTACTTC. Translation: CASSPRYAWGLAGGNQETQYF.

The chain couples TRBV11-2 to TRBJ1-2, with 8 bases that match TRBD1. This CDR3 has 13 residues. The V and J ends lost 5 bases and 6 bases, in that order; junction bases with no gene match: 5. Looked up from germline, CDR1 is SGHAT and CDR2 is FQNNGV. CDR3 sequence: CASSGQGSHGYTF. The CDR3 nucleotides are TGTGCCAGCAGCGGACAGGGATCCCATGGCTACACCTTC.

The chain recombines TRBV7-9 with TRBJ2-1; maybe TRBD1 (6 bases). CDR1 is SEHNR, CDR2 FQNEAQ, per germline (reference sequence). The CDR3 is 17 residues long. Trimming removed 5 bases at V and 4 bases at J, with 21 bases between. The CDR3 loop is CASSPNLGYQGYNEQFF. The CDR3 nucleotides are TGTGCCAGCAGCCCTAACCTGGGCTACCAGGGGTACAATGAGCAGTTCTTC.

J is TRBJ1-5 and V is TRBV7-3; D not certain. The CDR3 covers 16 residues. The V and J ends lost 2 bases and 3 bases respectively, with 14 bases between them. The germline gives CDR1 SGHTA, CDR2 FQGTGA. For the CDR3, the DNA is TGTGCCAGCAGCTTAGACCGGGATAGTTACAATCAGCCCCAGCATTTT. Protein sequence: CASSLDRDSYNQPQHF.

This clone is a singleton in its sample. The chain uses TRBV11-2 and TRBJ2-7, with 9 bases aligning to TRBD1. Trimming removed 5 bases from V and 1 base from J; junction bases left unmatched: 6. The CDR3 loop spans 15 amino acids. Germline CDR1 SGHAT, CDR2 FQNNGV. CDR3 loop: CASSQTGGLSYEQYF. Here the CDR3 DNA reads TGTGCCAGCAGCCAGACAGGGGGGCTATCCTACGAGCAGTACTTC.

V and J are TRBV27 and TRBJ2-1, with a possible D match to TRBD1 (6 bases). In germline, CDR1 is MNHEY, CDR2 SMNVEV (reference sequence). CDR3 length: 14 amino acids. V dropped 3 bases and J dropped 2 bases, with 8 bases sitting between them. This CDR3 reads CASSFGGPYNEQFF. The CDR3 DNA sequence: TGTGCCAGCAGTTTTGGGGGCCCCTACAATGAGCAGTTCTTC.